This entry features one T cell receptor (beta chain) sequence. Its target antigen remains unknown. One base away there is no much larger clone; base qualities are not given. Patients with a history of autoimmune disease or receiving systemic immunosuppression were excluded from the trial. Peripheral blood for TCR sequencing was collected from all dose cohorts at baseline, on cycle 4 day 1, and on cycle 7 day 1. The samples were taken from a phase I, first-in-human, multicenter, open-label dose-escalation trial of ivuxolimab. The trial enrolled adults with locally advanced or metastatic head and neck squamous cell, hepatocellular, melanoma or renal cell carcinoma. Before TCR sequencing, CD4+ T cells and CD8+ T cells were sorted from peripheral blood as separate populations. The data were taken from a study of OX40 agonist ivuxolimab in advanced cancers. Study-level background: Ivuxolimab was an agonistic, fully human IgG2 monoclonal antibody directed against OX40 (CD134), a costimulatory receptor. Intravenous ivuxolimab was administered to patients every 2 weeks at six dose levels: 0.01, 0.1, 0.3, 1.5, 3 and 10 mg/kg. Of the 50 to 55 patients in dose escalation, some 20 had hepatocellular carcinoma, some 15 had melanoma, 9 had renal cell carcinoma and 9 had head and neck cancer. The dose-escalation cohort was about 87% male with a mean age of about 58 years, ranging from 23 to 79. Prior anti-PD-1, anti-PD-L1 or anti-CTLA-4 therapy was permitted, and about two fifths of dose-escalation patients had received checkpoint inhibitors. Partial responses occurred in three dose-escalation patients: two with cutaneous melanoma and one with hepatocellular carcinoma. The point of sequencing TCRbeta in the periphery was to test whether ivuxolimab changed TCR sequence diversity and drove clonal T-cell expansion. The paper describes the monotherapy dose-escalation part (N of about 55 patients) of the phase I trial of ivuxolimab. Broad study findings and their caveats: Low levels of normalized T-cell clonal expansion were also seen in some patients who did not respond. In the 0.1-3.0 mg/kg groups, partial responders were among the patients with the lowest normalized peripheral clonal expansion, particularly in CD8+ T cells. The antigen specificity of the peripheral T cells that underwent clonal expansion was not determined. Clonal expansion of both CD4+ and CD8+ blood T cells was observed from baseline to week 6 at doses 0.1 to 3.0 mg/kg. After ivuxolimab, expanded clones were on average more numerous among CD8+ T cells than among CD4+ T cells.

Germline trimming amounts to 7 bases on V and 4 bases on J, with 7 as the count of junction bases outside the gene matches. From its cysteine to its phenylalanine, the CDR3 spans 14 amino acids. Only the CDR3 part of the read is kept: 42 bases, read in frame from the first base. The germline V gene specifies SGHAT as CDR1 and FQNNGV as CDR2. For sequencing of the TCRbeta CDR3 region, genomic DNA was extracted from the sorted cells. The immunoSEQ Assay was used for sequencing of TCRbeta CDR3 regions. TCRdb obtained this table from immuneACCESS and retained in-frame rearrangements with V and J assigned. These tables miss some clones; where compared with another copy, unresolved V genes account for less than half of the shortfall, and the remainder is unexplained. The sample table holds 80,000 or so clones, of which roughly 87% were seen once. The ten largest account for 1.5% to 2% of the sample.

Sequences were derived from CD4+ or CD8+ T cells sorted from blood, sampled in a trial of the OX40 agonist ivuxolimab. The receptor chain draws on TRBV11-2 and TRBJ2-7, and TRBD2 matches 10 of the central bases. The TCR sequence derives from an adult with an advanced solid tumor such as melanoma, head and neck, liver or kidney cancer. The CDR3 is CASTPGAGGYEQYF. At the DNA level, the sequence is TGTGCCAGCACCCCCGGAGCGGGAGGGTACGAGCAGTACTTC.